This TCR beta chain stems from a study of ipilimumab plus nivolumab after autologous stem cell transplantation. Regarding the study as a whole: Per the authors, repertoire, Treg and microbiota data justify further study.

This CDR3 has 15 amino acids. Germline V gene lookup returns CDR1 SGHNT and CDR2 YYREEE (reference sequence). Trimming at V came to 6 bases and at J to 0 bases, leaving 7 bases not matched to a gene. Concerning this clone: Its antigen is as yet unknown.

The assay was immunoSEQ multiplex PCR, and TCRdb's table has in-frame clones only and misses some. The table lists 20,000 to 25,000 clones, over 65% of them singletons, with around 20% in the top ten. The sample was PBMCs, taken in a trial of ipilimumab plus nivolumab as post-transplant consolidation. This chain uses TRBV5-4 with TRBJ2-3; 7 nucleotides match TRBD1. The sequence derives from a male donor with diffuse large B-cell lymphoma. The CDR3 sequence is CASTQGDWSTDTQYF. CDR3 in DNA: TGTGCCAGCACCCAGGGGGATTGGAGCACAGATACGCAGTATTTT.